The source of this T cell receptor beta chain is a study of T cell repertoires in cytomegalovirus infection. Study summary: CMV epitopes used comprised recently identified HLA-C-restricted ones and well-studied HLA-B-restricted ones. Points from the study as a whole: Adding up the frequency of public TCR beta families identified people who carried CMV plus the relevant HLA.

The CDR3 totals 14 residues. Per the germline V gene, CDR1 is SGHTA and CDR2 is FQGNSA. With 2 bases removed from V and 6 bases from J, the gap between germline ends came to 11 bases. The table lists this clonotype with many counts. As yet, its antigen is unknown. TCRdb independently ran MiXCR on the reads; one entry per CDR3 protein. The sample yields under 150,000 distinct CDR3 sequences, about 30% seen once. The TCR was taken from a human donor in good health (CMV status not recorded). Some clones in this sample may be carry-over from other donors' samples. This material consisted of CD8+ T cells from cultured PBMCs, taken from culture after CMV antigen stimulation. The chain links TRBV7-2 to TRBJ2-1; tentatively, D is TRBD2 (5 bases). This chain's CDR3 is CASSLTSSGNEQFF. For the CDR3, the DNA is TGTGCCAGCAGCTTAACTAGTTCTGGCAATGAGCAGTTCTTC.